The 31 T cell receptor beta chains below were found in one sample sequenced in a study of CD8 T cells in Susac syndrome. An input of about 0.5 to 1 ug of RNA was subjected to reverse transcription using random hexamers. TCRdb reanalysed the immunoSEQ multiplex PCR reads using MiXCR and keeps one entry per CDR3 protein. This table has 40,000 to 60,000 distinct CDR3 sequences, roughly 93% appearing once. Sequencing was done on a sample of CD8+ T cells from PBMCs. These receptors originate from a human donor with multiple sclerosis.

The V and J genes are TRBV6-5 and TRBJ2-1; 14 nucleotides align to TRBD2. Trimming at V came to 0 bases and at J to 6 bases, leaving 7 bases not matched to a gene. Germline lookup yields CDR1 MNHEY and CDR2 SVGAGI. The CDR3 is made up of 18 amino acids. The CDR3 coding sequence is TGTGCCAGCAGTTACTCCCCCCCGACTAGCGGGGGGGGCAATGAGCAGTTCTTC. It translates to CASSYSPPTSGGGNEQFF.

This chain uses TRBV5-4 with TRBJ2-5; D may be TRBD2 (6 bases). In germline, CDR1 is SGHNT, CDR2 YYREEE (reference sequence). The CDR3 totals 16 residues. V was trimmed by 2 bases and J by 2 bases, leaving 16 bases between them. CDR3 nucleotides: TGTGCCAGCAGCTTCGGGACTCACTCAGAACAAGAGACCCAGTACTTC. Its translation: CASSFGTHSEQETQYF.

This clonotype was seen only once. This sequence joins TRBV12-3 or TRBV12-4 and TRBJ1-5, with D perhaps TRBD1 (5 bases). The CDR3 runs 15 residues. Trimming removed 5 bases at V and 2 bases at J, with 13 bases between. CDR3 sequence: CASSLGAAGNQPQHF. In nucleotides, the CDR3 is TGTGCCAGCAGTCTCGGGGCGGCGGGCAATCAGCCCCAGCATTTT.

The genes are TRBV9 and TRBJ2-1, with 7 positions matching TRBD1. Trimming cost V 4 bases and J 0 bases; bases outside gene matches: 10. CDR3 length: 17 residues. The V gene's germline CDR1 is SGDLS and CDR2 YYNGEE. CDR3 in amino acids: CASSMRTGSSSYNEQFF. The CDR3 DNA is TGTGCCAGCAGCATGCGGACAGGTTCGAGCTCCTACAATGAGCAGTTCTTC. Filled out from reference TRBV9 and TRBJ2-1, the complete variable domain reads DSGVTQTPKHLITATGQRVTLRCSPRSGDLSVYWYQQSLDQGLQFLIQYYNGEERAKGNILERFSAQQFPDLHSELNLSSLELGDSALYFCASSMRTGSSSYNEQFFGPGTRLTVL.

V and J are TRBV5-6 and TRBJ2-7, with 7 bases fitting TRBD1. The CDR3 has 16 amino acids. From germline, CDR1 is SGHDT and CDR2 YYEEEE. The V and J ends lost 2 bases and 2 bases, in that order; junction bases with no gene match: 10. This CDR3 reads CASSLRTGRRAYEQYF. For the CDR3, the DNA is TGTGCCAGCAGCTTACGGACAGGTCGACGAGCCTACGAGCAGTACTTC. Supplemented by reference TRBV5-6 and TRBJ2-7, the full variable domain reads DAGVTQSPTHLIKTRGQQVTLRCSPKSGHDTVSWYQQALGQGPQFIFQYYEEEERQRGNFPDRFSGHQFPNYSSELNVNALLLGDSALYLCASSLRTGRRAYEQYFGPGTRLTVT.

This rearrangement joins TRBV7-9 to TRBJ2-5; weak D call: TRBD2 (5 bases). This CDR3 is 14 amino acids long. CDR1 SEHNR and CDR2 FQNEAQ come from the germline V gene (reference sequence). The V and J ends lost 5 bases and 5 bases respectively, with 15 bases between them. CDR3 in amino acids: CASSAPTGWETQYF. In DNA form, the CDR3 reads TGTGCCAGCAGCGCGCCCACGGGGTGGGAGACCCAGTACTTC.

The rearrangement uses TRBV19 and TRBJ1-3, with TRBD1 matching 8 bases. V lost 4 bases, J lost 0 bases, and 11 bases stayed unmatched. Germline CDR1 is LNHDA and CDR2 is SQIVND (reference sequence). CDR3 length: 18 residues. The CDR3 DNA reads as TGTGCCAGTAGTACCTACCCTCGGACAGGGAGCTCTGGAAACACCATATATTTT. Encoded protein: CASSTYPRTGSSGNTIYF.

Here the CDR3 DNA reads TGTGCCAGCTTTCTTATGTACACTGAAGCTTTCTTT. Protein: CASFLMYTEAFF. The chain couples TRBV6-1 to TRBJ1-1, with no clear D. Germline V lookup: CDR1 MNHNS, CDR2 SASEGT. V dropped 8 bases and J dropped 3 bases, with 10 bases sitting between them. The CDR3 consists of 12 residues.

The CDR3 nucleotides are TGTGCCAGCATCACAACGGCCAGGGGGCAGTTTGACTATGGCTACACCTTC. It translates to CASITTARGQFDYGYTF. The chain has TRBV7-8 and TRBJ1-2; the match to TRBD1 covers 8 bases. The germline CDR1 and CDR2 sequences are SGHVS and FQNEAQ. V was pared by 7 bases and J by 3 bases, with 16 bases of the junction left unmatched. This CDR3 comprises 17 residues.

V usage is TRBV7-3 and J usage is TRBJ1-2, with D possibly being TRBD1 (5 bases). The V and J ends lost 4 bases and 2 bases respectively, with 14 bases between them. The CDR3 length is 15 residues. CDR1 is SGHTA and CDR2 is FQGTGA in the germline V gene. CDR3 bases: TGTGCCAGCAGCTCCACAGGCACCGCAAACTATGGCTACACCTTC. Translated: CASSSTGTANYGYTF. The variable domain in full, with the rest retrieved from reference TRBV7-3 and TRBJ1-2, is GAGVSQTPSNKVTEKGKYVELRCDPISGHTALYWYRQSLGQGPEFLIYFQGTGAADDSGLPNDRFFAVRPEGSVSTLKIQRTERGDSAVYLCASSSTGTANYGYTFGSGTRLTVV.

The rearrangement uses TRBV11-2 and TRBJ2-1; TRBD2 aligns across 8 bases. The CDR3 has 16 amino acids. Germline CDR1 and CDR2: SGHAT and FQNNGV. V dropped 2 bases and J dropped 4; count of bases not matched to a gene: 7. CDR3 protein: CASSLPAGARYNEQFF. The CDR3 nucleotides are TGTGCCAGCAGCTTACCAGCGGGGGCCCGATACAATGAGCAGTTCTTC. Using reference TRBV11-2 and TRBJ2-1 for the parts outside the CDR3, the full variable domain is EAGVAQSPRYKIIEKRQSVAFWCNPISGHATLYWYQQILGQGPKLLIQFQNNGVVDDSQLPKDRFSAERLKGVDSTLKIQPAKLEDSAVYLCASSLPAGARYNEQFFGPGTRLTVL.

The V gene is TRBV4-2, the J gene TRBJ2-3, with a tentative D call TRBD2 (7 bases). The germline V gene has CDR1 LGHNA and CDR2 YNFKEQ. Trimming removed 0 bases at V and 4 bases at J, with 11 bases between. The CDR3 sequence is 15 residues long. The CDR3 reads CASSQDGGAADTQYF. The CDR3 DNA sequence: TGTGCCAGCAGCCAAGATGGGGGGGCGGCAGATACGCAGTATTTT.

The CDR3 region has the DNA TGCGCCAGCAGCCAAGACAGGAGCAACTACGAGCAGTACTTC. Amino acid sequence: CASSQDRSNYEQYF. The rearrangement links TRBV4-1 to TRBJ2-7; D remains unclear. V dropped 0 bases and J dropped 3 bases, with 9 bases sitting between them. CDR1 MGHRA and CDR2 YSYEKL come from the germline V gene. The CDR3 has 14 amino acids.

This chain uses TRBV14 with TRBJ1-1, with D maybe TRBD1 (5 bases). Germline-derived CDR1 and CDR2 are SGHDN and FVKESK. Between the trimmed V and J ends, which lost 1 base and 1 base, there was a span of 13 bases. The CDR3 extends over 16 amino acids. For the CDR3, the DNA is TGTGCCAGCAGCCAAGTCGGGGGGGGTCCGAACACTGAAGCTTTCTTT. Its translation: CASSQVGGGPNTEAFF.

The rearrangement uses TRBV14 and TRBJ2-1, with 7 bases fitting TRBD2. The CDR3 covers 15 residues. The V segment lost 0 bases and the J segment 3 bases; nucleotides outside the gene matches: 2. Germline V gives CDR1 SGHDN, CDR2 FVKESK. This chain's CDR3 is CASSQDSGVYNEQFF. CDR3 sequence (DNA): TGTGCCAGCAGCCAAGACAGCGGGGTCTACAATGAGCAGTTCTTC.

This chain connects TRBV3-1 to TRBJ2-5, with D possibly being TRBD1 (6 bases). The CDR3 totals 14 residues. Germline CDR1 and CDR2: LGHDT and YNNKEL (reference sequence). V was trimmed by 0 bases and J by 9 bases, leaving 14 bases between them. As DNA, the CDR3 is TGTGCCAGCAGCCAAGAGAGGACAGCCCAGGCCCAGTACTTC. Translating it yields CASSQERTAQAQYF.

The J gene is TRBJ2-7, the V gene TRBV29-1; 8 positions match TRBD2. The CDR3 contains 15 residues. Germline CDR1 is SQVTM and CDR2 is ANQGSEA. The V segment lost 3 bases and the J segment 0 bases; nucleotides outside the gene matches: 7. The CDR3 DNA is TGCAGCGTTGACGGATTAGCGGGACTCTCCTACGAGCAGTACTTC. Translating gives CSVDGLAGLSYEQYF.

This chain joins TRBV2 and TRBJ1-5; maybe TRBD1 (5 bases). The length of the CDR3 is 15 residues. In germline, CDR1 is SNHLY, CDR2 FYNNEI. Deletions cut 6 bases from V and 6 bases from J, with 18 bases between. This CDR3 reads CASSKGTVLSQPQHF. The CDR3 region has the DNA TGTGCCAGCAGCAAAGGGACGGTTCTAAGTCAGCCCCAGCATTTT.

The chain recombines TRBV7-9 with TRBJ1-1, with unresolved D. The CDR3 loop spans 11 amino acids. Trimming removed 8 bases from V and 7 bases from J, with 11 bases in between. CDR1 and CDR2 (germline): SEHNR, FQNEAQ (reference sequence). The CDR3 coding sequence is TGTGCCAGCCAAAAGGCCGATGAAGCTTTCTTT. It encodes CASQKADEAFF.

The CDR3 sequence: CASSPTGATNEKLFF. CDR3 in DNA: TGTGCCAGCAGTCCTACAGGGGCAACTAATGAAAAACTGTTTTTT. The chain couples TRBV27 to TRBJ1-4; TRBD1 matches 7 bases. The CDR3 consists of 15 residues. The junction had 3 bases not matched to a gene; V was cut back by 5 bases and J by 0 bases. Looked up from germline, CDR1 is MNHEY and CDR2 is SMNVEV (reference sequence).

V and J are TRBV11-2 and TRBJ1-1; tentatively, D is TRBD1 (6 bases). Per the germline V gene, CDR1 is SGHAT and CDR2 is FQNNGV. This CDR3 spans 15 amino acids. V was shortened by 8 bases and J by 5 bases, with 21 bases between the two germline ends. CDR3 amino acids: CASPIPGARKTEAFF. CDR3 sequence (DNA): TGTGCCAGCCCCATTCCGGGGGCGCGTAAAACTGAAGCTTTCTTT.

The chain links TRBV12-5 to TRBJ2-1, with D perhaps TRBD1 or TRBD2 (5 bases each). CDR1 and CDR2 (germline): LGHNT, FRNRAP. V was pared by 6 bases and J by 10 bases, with 19 bases between. CDR3 length equals 14 residues. The CDR3 protein is CASGYGASMNEQFF. The CDR3 coding sequence is TGTGCTAGTGGGTACGGGGCCTCTATGAACGAGCAGTTCTTC.

This clonotype was counted once. The chain carries TRBV4-3 and TRBJ1-1; 7 nucleotides match TRBD1. CDR1 is LGHNA and CDR2 is YSLEER in the germline V gene. CDR3 length: 15 residues. V gave up 3 bases and J gave up 7 bases; unmatched junction bases: 11. The CDR3 region is CASSQGTGDVDEAFF. The DNA for the CDR3 is TGCGCCAGCAGCCAGGGTACAGGGGATGTCGATGAAGCTTTCTTT.

The V call is TRBV19, the J call TRBJ1-5, with D hard to call. The CDR3 runs to 15 residues. The germline V gene has CDR1 LNHDA and CDR2 SQIVND (reference sequence). The V and J ends lost 3 bases and 6 bases respectively, with 15 bases between them. The CDR3 DNA reads as TGTGCCAGTAGTATTGCCCCCGGGGAAGTTCAGCCCCAGCATTTT. It yields the protein CASSIAPGEVQPQHF.

The rearrangement links TRBV7-9 to TRBJ1-1, with no clear D. The CDR3 sequence is 12 residues long. Germline V gene data show CDR1 as SEHNR and CDR2 as FQNEAQ (reference sequence). V was trimmed by 5 bases and J by 1 base, leaving 5 bases between them. This chain's CDR3 is CASSQQNTEAFF. The CDR3 DNA follows: TGTGCCAGCAGCCAGCAGAACACTGAAGCTTTCTTT.

The rearrangement joins TRBV20-1 to TRBJ1-6; tentatively, D is TRBD1 (5 bases). CDR3 size: 16 residues. CDR1 DFQATT and CDR2 SNEGSKA come from the germline V gene (reference sequence). V was cut by 1 base and J by 8 bases, with 18 bases left in between. The CDR3 sequence: CSARGATDRGDSPLHF. The CDR3 DNA follows: TGCAGTGCTAGAGGTGCCACGGACCGAGGGGATTCACCCCTCCACTTT.

This chain uses TRBV4-1 with TRBJ2-5; D perhaps matches TRBD2 (6 bases). Looked up from germline, CDR1 is MGHRA and CDR2 is YSYEKL. The CDR3 covers 14 residues. V was cut by 5 bases and J by 3 bases, with 13 bases left in between. The CDR3 here is CASSNSWGEETQYF. The CDR3, as DNA: TGCGCCAGCAGCAACTCTTGGGGGGAAGAGACCCAGTACTTC.

The V call is TRBV6-2 or TRBV6-3, the J call TRBJ1-5, with a possible D match to TRBD1 (5 bases). Germline CDR1 is MNHEY and CDR2 is SVGEGT. V lost 2 bases and J 0 bases, leaving 8 bases between the germline ends. The CDR3 loop spans 15 amino acids. The CDR3 region has the DNA TGTGCCAGCAGTTACGCCAGGGTTAGCAATCAGCCCCAGCATTTT. It codes for CASSYARVSNQPQHF.

In its sample, this clonotype was seen once. The chain uses TRBV5-4 and TRBJ2-1; perhaps TRBD1 as D (6 bases). Between the trimmed V and J ends, which lost 4 bases and 6 bases, there was a span of 20 bases. Germline lookup yields CDR1 SGHNT and CDR2 YYREEE (reference sequence). The CDR3 is made up of 16 amino acids. CDR3 region: CASSPMPGDALNEQFF. CDR3 in DNA: TGTGCCAGCAGCCCCATGCCAGGGGACGCGCTCAATGAGCAGTTCTTC.

V usage is TRBV7-9 and J usage is TRBJ2-7; D not certain. CDR3 length: 11 residues. The V and J ends lost 7 bases and 3 bases respectively, with 7 bases between them. Germline CDR1 reads SEHNR; CDR2 reads FQNEAQ (reference sequence). The CDR3 is CASTPGYEQYF. The CDR3 coding sequence is TGTGCCAGCACTCCCGGCTACGAGCAGTACTTC.

The chain carries TRBV28 and TRBJ1-5; 7 positions agree with TRBD1. This CDR3 spans 15 amino acids. J lost 5 bases, V lost 5 bases, and 9 bases had no gene match. The germline gives CDR1 MDHEN, CDR2 SYDVKM. DNA of the CDR3: TGTGCCAGCAGTGGCGGCGACAGGGCAGATCAGCCCCAGCATTTT. Translation gives CASSGGDRADQPQHF.